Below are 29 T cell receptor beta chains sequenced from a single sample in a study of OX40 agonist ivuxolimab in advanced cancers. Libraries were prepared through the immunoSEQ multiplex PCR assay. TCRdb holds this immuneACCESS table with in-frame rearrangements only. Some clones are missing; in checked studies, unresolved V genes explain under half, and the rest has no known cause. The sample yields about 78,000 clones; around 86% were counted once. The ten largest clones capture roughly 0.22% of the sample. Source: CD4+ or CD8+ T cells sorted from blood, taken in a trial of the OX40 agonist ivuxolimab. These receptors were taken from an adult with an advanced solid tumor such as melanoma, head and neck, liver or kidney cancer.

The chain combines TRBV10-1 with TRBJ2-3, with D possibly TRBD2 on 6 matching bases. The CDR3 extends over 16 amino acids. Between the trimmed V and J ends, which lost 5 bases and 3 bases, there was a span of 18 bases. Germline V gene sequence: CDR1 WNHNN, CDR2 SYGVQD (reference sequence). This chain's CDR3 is CASSPGTSGTTDTQYF. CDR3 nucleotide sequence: TGCGCCAGCAGTCCTGGGACTTCGGGAACGACAGATACGCAGTATTTT.

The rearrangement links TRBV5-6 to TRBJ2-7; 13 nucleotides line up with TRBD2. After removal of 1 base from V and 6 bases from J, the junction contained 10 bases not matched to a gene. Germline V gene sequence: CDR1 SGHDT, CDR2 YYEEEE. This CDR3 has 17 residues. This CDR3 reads CASSLWRTSGRVSEQYF. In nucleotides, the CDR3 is TGTGCCAGCAGCTTGTGGAGGACTAGCGGGAGAGTGAGCGAGCAGTACTTC.

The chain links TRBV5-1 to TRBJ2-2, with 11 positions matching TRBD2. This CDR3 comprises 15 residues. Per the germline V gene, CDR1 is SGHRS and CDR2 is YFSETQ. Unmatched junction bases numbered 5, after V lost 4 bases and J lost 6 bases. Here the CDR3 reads CASSRLAGGAGELFF. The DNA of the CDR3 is TGCGCCAGCAGCAGGCTAGCGGGAGGCGCCGGGGAGCTGTTTTTT.

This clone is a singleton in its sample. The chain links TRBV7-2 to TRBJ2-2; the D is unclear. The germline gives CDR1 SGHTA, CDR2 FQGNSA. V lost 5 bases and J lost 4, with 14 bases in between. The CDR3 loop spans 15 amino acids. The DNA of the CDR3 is TGTGCCAGCAGCGCCGAAGGAAGACTCACCGGGGAGCTGTTTTTT. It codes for CASSAEGRLTGELFF.

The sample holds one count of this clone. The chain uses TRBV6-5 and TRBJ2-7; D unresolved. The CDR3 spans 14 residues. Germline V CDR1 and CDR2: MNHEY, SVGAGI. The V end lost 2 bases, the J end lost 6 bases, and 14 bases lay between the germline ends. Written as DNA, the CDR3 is TGTGCCAGCAGTTACAAGGGATTTGGGGTCGAGCAGTACTTC. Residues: CASSYKGFGVEQYF.

In DNA form, the CDR3 reads TGTGCCAGCAGCTTACGGTCAGGGGGCACAGATACGCAGTATTTT. It translates to CASSLRSGGTDTQYF. This rearrangement joins TRBV7-2 to TRBJ2-3; a weak D match, TRBD1 (6 bases). This CDR3 comprises 15 residues. Germline assignment: CDR1 SGHTA and CDR2 FQGNSA. V shed 2 bases and J shed 1 base, with 10 bases lying between them.

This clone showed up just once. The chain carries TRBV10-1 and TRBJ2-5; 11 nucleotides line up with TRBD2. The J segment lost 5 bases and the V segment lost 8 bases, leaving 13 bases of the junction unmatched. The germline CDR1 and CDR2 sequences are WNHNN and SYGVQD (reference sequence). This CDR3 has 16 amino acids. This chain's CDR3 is CASASGRRSSGETQYF. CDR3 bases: TGCGCCAGCGCTAGCGGGAGGAGGTCTTCGGGGGAGACCCAGTACTTC.

The CDR3 region is CASSEATGGPEVEQFF. CDR3 DNA sequence: TGCGCCAGCAGTGAGGCAACGGGAGGGCCTGAGGTTGAGCAGTTCTTC. V and J are TRBV10-1 and TRBJ2-1; TRBD2 agrees at 8 bases. The CDR3 length is 16 residues. Germline CDR1 is WNHNN and CDR2 is SYGVQD (reference sequence). Trimming removed 2 bases from V and 9 bases from J; junction bases left unmatched: 12.

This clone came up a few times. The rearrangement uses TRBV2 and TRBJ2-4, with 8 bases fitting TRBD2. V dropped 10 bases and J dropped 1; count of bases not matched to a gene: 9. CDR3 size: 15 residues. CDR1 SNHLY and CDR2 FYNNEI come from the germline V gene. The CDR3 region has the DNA TGTGCCACCAAGCTCCTAGCGGGTGCCAAAAACATTCAGTACTTC. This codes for CATKLLAGAKNIQYF.

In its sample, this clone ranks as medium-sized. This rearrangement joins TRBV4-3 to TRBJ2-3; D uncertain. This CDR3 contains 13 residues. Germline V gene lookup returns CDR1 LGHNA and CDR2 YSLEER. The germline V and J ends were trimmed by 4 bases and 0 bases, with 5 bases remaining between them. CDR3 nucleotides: TGCGCCAGCAGCCGAGAGAGCACAGATACGCAGTATTTT. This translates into CASSRESTDTQYF.

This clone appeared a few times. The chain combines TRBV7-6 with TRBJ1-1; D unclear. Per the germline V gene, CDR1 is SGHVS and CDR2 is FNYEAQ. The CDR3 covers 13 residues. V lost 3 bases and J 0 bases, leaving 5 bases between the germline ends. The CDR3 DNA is TGTGCCAGCAGCTTGATGATGAACACTGAAGCTTTCTTT. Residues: CASSLMMNTEAFF.

The CDR3 region is CASSESRITDTQYF. The CDR3 bases are TGCGCCAGCAGTGAGTCTAGGATCACAGATACGCAGTATTTT. The chain has TRBV10-1 and TRBJ2-3; D not resolved. V lost 0 bases to trimming and J lost 2 bases, with 6 bases between them. This CDR3 has 14 amino acids. Germline V lookup: CDR1 WNHNN, CDR2 SYGVQD (reference sequence).

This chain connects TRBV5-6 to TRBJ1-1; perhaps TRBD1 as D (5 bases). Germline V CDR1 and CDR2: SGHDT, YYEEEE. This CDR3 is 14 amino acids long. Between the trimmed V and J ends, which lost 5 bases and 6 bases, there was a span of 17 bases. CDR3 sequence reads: CASSPIVGVAEAFF. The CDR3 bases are TGTGCCAGCAGTCCCATAGTAGGGGTAGCTGAAGCTTTCTTT.

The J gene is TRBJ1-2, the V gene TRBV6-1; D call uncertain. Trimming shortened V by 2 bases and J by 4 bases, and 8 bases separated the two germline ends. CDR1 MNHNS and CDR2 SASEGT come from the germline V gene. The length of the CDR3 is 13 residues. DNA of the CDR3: TGTGCCAGCAGTGAATTAGGAGGCTATGGCTACACCTTC. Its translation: CASSELGGYGYTF.

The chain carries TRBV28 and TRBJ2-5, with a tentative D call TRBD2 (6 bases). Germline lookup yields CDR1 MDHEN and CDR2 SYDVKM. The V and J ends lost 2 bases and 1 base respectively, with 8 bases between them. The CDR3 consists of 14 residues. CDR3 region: CASSLGGGQETQYF. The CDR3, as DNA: TGTGCCAGCAGTTTAGGGGGAGGCCAAGAGACCCAGTACTTC.

The CDR3 coding sequence is TGTGCCAGTAGTGCCCGGGTGAGGGAAAAACTGTTTTTT. Residues: CASSARVREKLFF. The V and J genes are TRBV19 and TRBJ1-4; D remains unclear. The germline V gene has CDR1 LNHDA and CDR2 SQIVND (reference sequence). Trimming took 5 bases from V and 8 from J, leaving 12 bases between them. CDR3 length equals 13 residues.

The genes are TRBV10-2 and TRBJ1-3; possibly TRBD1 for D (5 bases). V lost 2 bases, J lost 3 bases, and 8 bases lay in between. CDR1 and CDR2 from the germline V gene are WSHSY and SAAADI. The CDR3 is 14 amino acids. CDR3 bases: TGCGCCAGCAGTGAGATGGGGGTTGGAAACACCATATATTTT. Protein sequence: CASSEMGVGNTIYF.

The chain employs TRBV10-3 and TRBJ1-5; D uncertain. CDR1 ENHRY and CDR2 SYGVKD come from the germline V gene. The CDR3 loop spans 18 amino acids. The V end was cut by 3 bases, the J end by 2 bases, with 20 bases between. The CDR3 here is CAISDGYGPASGNQPQHF. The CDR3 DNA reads TGTGCCATCAGTGATGGGTATGGTCCAGCATCTGGCAATCAGCCCCAGCATTTT.

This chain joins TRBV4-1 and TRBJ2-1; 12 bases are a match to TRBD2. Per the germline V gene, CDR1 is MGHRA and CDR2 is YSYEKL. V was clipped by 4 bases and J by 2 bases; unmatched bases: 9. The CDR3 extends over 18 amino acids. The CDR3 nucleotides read TGCGCCAGCAGCCCCTTCCCGACTAGCGGGAGTGCCTACAATGAGCAGTTCTTC. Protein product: CASSPFPTSGSAYNEQFF.

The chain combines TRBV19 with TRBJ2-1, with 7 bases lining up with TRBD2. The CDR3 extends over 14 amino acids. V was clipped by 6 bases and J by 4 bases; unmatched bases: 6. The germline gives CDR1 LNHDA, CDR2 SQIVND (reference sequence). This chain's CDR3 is CASSGGNSYNEQFF. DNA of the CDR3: TGTGCCAGTAGCGGGGGGAATTCATACAATGAGCAGTTCTTC.

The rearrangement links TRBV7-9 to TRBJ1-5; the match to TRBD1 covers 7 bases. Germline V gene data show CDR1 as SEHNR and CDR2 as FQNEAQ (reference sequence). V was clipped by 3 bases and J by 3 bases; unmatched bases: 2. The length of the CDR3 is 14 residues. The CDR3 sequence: CASSFGTVNQPQHF. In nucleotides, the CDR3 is TGTGCCAGCAGCTTCGGGACAGTCAATCAGCCCCAGCATTTT.

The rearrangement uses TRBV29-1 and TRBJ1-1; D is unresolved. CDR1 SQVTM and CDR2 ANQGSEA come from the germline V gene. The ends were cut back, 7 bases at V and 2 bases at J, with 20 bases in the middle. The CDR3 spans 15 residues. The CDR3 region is CSAKGSPASNTEAFF. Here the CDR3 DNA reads TGCAGCGCAAAAGGATCCCCAGCTTCTAACACTGAAGCTTTCTTT.

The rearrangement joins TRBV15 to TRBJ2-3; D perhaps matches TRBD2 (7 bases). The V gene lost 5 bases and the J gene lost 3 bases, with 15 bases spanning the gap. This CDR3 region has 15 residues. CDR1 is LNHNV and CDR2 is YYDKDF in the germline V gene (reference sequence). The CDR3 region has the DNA TGTGCCACCAGCCCGGGGGGCGCTTTGACAGATACGCAGTATTTT. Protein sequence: CATSPGGALTDTQYF.

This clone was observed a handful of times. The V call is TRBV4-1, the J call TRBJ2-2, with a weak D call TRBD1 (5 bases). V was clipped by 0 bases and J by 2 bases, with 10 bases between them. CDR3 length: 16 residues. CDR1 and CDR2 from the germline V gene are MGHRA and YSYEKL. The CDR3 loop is CASSQDTDSNTGELFF. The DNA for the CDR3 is TGCGCCAGCAGCCAAGATACCGACAGTAACACCGGGGAGCTGTTTTTT.

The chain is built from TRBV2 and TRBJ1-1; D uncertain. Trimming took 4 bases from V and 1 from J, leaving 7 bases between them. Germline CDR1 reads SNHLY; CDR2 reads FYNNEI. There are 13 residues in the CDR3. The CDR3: CASSVGQNTEAFF. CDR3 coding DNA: TGTGCCAGCAGTGTGGGTCAGAACACTGAAGCTTTCTTT.

In DNA form, the CDR3 reads TGCGCCAGCGGACCCGGGACAGGGGGCTACGAGCAGTACTTC. This codes for CASGPGTGGYEQYF. J is TRBJ2-7 and V is TRBV10-1; TRBD1 aligns across 11 bases. Germline V gene data show CDR1 as WNHNN and CDR2 as SYGVQD (reference sequence). Trimming at V came to 8 bases and at J to 3 bases, leaving 6 bases not matched to a gene. This CDR3 is 14 amino acids long.

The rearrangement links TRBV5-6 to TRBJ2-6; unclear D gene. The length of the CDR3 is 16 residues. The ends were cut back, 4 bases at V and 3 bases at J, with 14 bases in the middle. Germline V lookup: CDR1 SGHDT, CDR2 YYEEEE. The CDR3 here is CASSPIQFFGANVLTF. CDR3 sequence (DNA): TGTGCCAGCAGCCCTATCCAATTTTTTGGGGCCAACGTCCTGACTTTC. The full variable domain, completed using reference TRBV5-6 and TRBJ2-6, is DAGVTQSPTHLIKTRGQQVTLRCSPKSGHDTVSWYQQALGQGPQFIFQYYEEEERQRGNFPDRFSGHQFPNYSSELNVNALLLGDSALYLCASSPIQFFGANVLTFGAGSRLTVL.

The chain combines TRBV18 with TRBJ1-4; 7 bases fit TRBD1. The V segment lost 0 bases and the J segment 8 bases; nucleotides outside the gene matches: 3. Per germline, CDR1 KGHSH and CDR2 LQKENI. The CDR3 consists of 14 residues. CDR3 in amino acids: CASSPPGGTEKLFF. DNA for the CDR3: TGTGCCAGCTCACCACCAGGGGGCACAGAAAAACTGTTTTTT.

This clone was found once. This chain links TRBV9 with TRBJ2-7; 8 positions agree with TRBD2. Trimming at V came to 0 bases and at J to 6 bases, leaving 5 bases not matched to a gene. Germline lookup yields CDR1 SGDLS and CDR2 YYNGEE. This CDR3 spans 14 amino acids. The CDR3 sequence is CASSVASGSSEQYF. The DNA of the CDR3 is TGTGCCAGCAGCGTAGCCAGCGGGAGTAGCGAGCAGTACTTC.